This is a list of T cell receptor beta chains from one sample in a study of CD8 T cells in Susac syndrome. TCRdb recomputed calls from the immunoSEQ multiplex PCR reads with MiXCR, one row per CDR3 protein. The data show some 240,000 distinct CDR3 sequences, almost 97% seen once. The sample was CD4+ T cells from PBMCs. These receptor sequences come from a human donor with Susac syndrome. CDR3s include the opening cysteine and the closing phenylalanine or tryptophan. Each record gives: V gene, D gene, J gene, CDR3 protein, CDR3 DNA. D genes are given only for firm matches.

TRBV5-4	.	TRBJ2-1	CASSLVGREFF	TGTGCCAGCAGCTTGGTTGGTCGTGAGTTCTTC
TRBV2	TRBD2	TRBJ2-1	CASIGREGSYNEQFF	TGTGCCAGCATCGGGAGGGAGGGCTCCTACAATGAGCAGTTCTTC
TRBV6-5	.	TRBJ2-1	CASSYPEGFPRSSYNEQFF	TGTGCCAGCAGTTACCCCGAGGGCTTTCCAAGGAGCTCCTACAATGAGCAGTTCTTC
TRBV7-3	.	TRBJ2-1	CASSLGQGGNEQFF	TGTGCCAGCAGCTTAGGGCAAGGGGGGAATGAGCAGTTCTTC
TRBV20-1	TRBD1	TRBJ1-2	CSASPGQGVGGYTF	TGCAGTGCTAGCCCCGGGCAGGGGGTAGGAGGCTACACCTTC
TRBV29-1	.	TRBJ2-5	CSGREETQYF	TGCAGCGGTCGTGAAGAGACCCAGTACTTC
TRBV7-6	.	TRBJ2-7	CASSSKDVLQYF	TGTGCCAGCAGCTCGAAGGACGTGCTGCAGTACTTC
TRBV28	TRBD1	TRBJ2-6	CASSSEARTGGSGANVLTF	TGTGCCAGCAGTTCGGAAGCTAGGACAGGGGGCTCTGGGGCCAACGTCCTGACTTTC
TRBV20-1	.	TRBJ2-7	CSASRLGNSDEQYF	TGCAGTGCTAGTCGGCTGGGGAACTCCGACGAGCAGTACTTC
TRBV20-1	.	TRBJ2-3	CSASPTTSTDTQYF	TGCAGTGCTAGTCCAACGACTAGCACAGATACGCAGTATTTT
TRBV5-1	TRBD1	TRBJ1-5	CASSLGGTAGEPQHF	TGCGCCAGCAGCTTGGGCGGGACAGCGGGAGAGCCCCAGCATTTT
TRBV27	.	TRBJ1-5	CASSSYPPNQPQHF	TGTGCCAGCAGTTCATACCCCCCTAATCAGCCCCAGCATTTT